This TCR beta chain is drawn from a study of identical twins. Broader study findings: Twin pairs had excess sharing that was weaker in beta out-of-frame sequences. Fewer insertions characterized abundant cord blood beta clonotypes, whereas memory repertoires showed none.

On this clonotype itself: Its antigen remains unidentified.

The CDR3 spans 16 residues. The trim removed 4 bases at V and 3 bases at J, leaving 8 bases unmatched. Germline-derived CDR1 and CDR2 are SGHTA and FQGNSA. TCRdb passed the 5' RACE reads through MiXCR, listing each CDR3 protein once. The data contain around 490,000 distinct CDR3 sequences, roughly an eighth of them singletons. These data were also filed under a second study, of yellow fever vaccine responses in identical twins.

The clonotype originates from a woman aged 18-29 years in good health. The gene calls are TRBV7-2 and TRBJ2-3; 9 nucleotides align to TRBD2. Sequenced: CD4+ T cells sorted from blood. The CDR3 DNA reads TGTGCCAGCAGCTCCTCTAGCGGGAAGAGGACAGATACGCAGTATTTT. Translated, it gives CASSSSSGKRTDTQYF.